A single sample is the source of the 28 T cell receptor beta chains below, sequenced in a study of Ad26.COV2.S vaccination and SARS-CoV-2 variants. Generated by immunoSEQ multiplex PCR, the TCRdb table keeps only in-frame clones and is missing some. The data show hundreds of thousands of clones, roughly 90% seen once. Treatment in this sample: approximately 18 received Ad26.COV2.S at low or high dose, single or two shots; several received placebo; per-sample allocation not given. After the first vaccine or placebo injection, samples were drawn on day 63. The sequences come from peripheral blood, collected in a trial of Ad26.COV2.S vaccine versus placebo. The receptor source for this set is a person between 18 and 65 years old who received the Ad26.COV2.S COVID-19 vaccine or a placebo.

The chain combines TRBV3-1 (or the pseudogene TRBV3-2) with TRBJ2-2; D call uncertain. The CDR3 consists of 15 residues. The ends were cut back, 2 bases at V and 7 bases at J, with 14 bases in the middle. The germline CDR1 and CDR2 sequences are LGHDT and YNNKEL (reference sequence). The CDR3 coding sequence is TGTGCCAGCAGCCAACGGGCGGCGATTGGCGGGGAGCTGTTTTTT. Protein sequence: CASSQRAAIGGELFF.

This CDR3 reads CASSLALNWGLEQFF. CDR3 coding DNA: TGTGCCAGCAGCTTAGCGCTCAATTGGGGCTTGGAGCAGTTCTTC. J is TRBJ2-1 and V is TRBV7-8; D is perhaps TRBD1 (5 bases). The CDR3 totals 15 residues. The ends were cut back, 0 bases at V and 10 bases at J, with 16 bases in the middle. Germline assignment: CDR1 SGHVS and CDR2 FQNEAQ.

This rearrangement joins TRBV20-1 to TRBJ2-3; D assignment may be TRBD1 or TRBD2 (5 bases each). Germline V lookup: CDR1 DFQATT, CDR2 SNEGSKA (reference sequence). The CDR3 loop spans 15 amino acids. V gave up 3 bases and J gave up 2 bases, with 15 bases separating them. The CDR3 sequence: CSASWTGGHTDTQYF. The CDR3, as DNA: TGCAGTGCTAGTTGGACCGGAGGACACACAGATACGCAGTATTTT.

The V call is TRBV9, the J call TRBJ1-2, with D unclear. The CDR3 has 13 residues. The V gene lost 7 bases and the J gene lost 5 bases, with 15 bases spanning the gap. Germline V CDR1 and CDR2: SGDLS, YYNGEE. CDR3: CASGSSPSYGYTF. CDR3 bases: TGTGCCAGCGGATCCTCCCCTAGTTATGGCTACACCTTC.

V and J are TRBV6-2 or TRBV6-3 and TRBJ2-5; unclear D gene. Looked up from germline, CDR1 is MNHEY and CDR2 is SVGEGT. The CDR3 loop spans 15 amino acids. The V end lost 0 bases, the J end lost 1 base, and 9 bases lay between the germline ends. The CDR3 region is CASSYSTGSQETQYF. The CDR3 bases are TGTGCCAGCAGTTACTCGACCGGATCCCAAGAGACCCAGTACTTC.

The chain has TRBV6-1 and TRBJ2-7; D uncertain. The CDR3 totals 12 residues. Germline-derived CDR1 and CDR2 are MNHNS and SASEGT. Trimming took 7 bases from V and 5 from J, leaving 12 bases between them. CDR3 residues: CASNQVGNEQYF. CDR3 in DNA: TGTGCCAGCAACCAAGTGGGAAACGAGCAGTACTTC.

CDR3 DNA: TGTGCCACCATAGCGGGGGGCCTAGATACGCAGTATTTT. Translation: CATIAGGLDTQYF. The rearrangement links TRBV28 to TRBJ2-3, with 10 positions matching TRBD2. Germline CDR1 MDHEN, CDR2 SYDVKM. Trimming took 10 bases from V and 5 from J; bases not matched to a gene: 6. This CDR3 spans 13 amino acids.

The chain carries TRBV7-3 and TRBJ2-6, with D maybe TRBD2 (6 bases). Trimming took off 2 bases at V and 0 bases at J, with 11 bases between the two ends. CDR3 length: 17 residues. The V gene's germline CDR1 is SGHTA and CDR2 FQGTGA. The CDR3 spells CASSLGGSDSGANVLTF. CDR3 nucleotides: TGTGCCAGCAGCTTAGGGGGGTCCGACTCTGGGGCCAACGTCCTGACTTTC. The whole variable domain, filled in from reference TRBV7-3 and TRBJ2-6, reads GAGVSQTPSNKVTEKGKYVELRCDPISGHTALYWYRQSLGQGPEFLIYFQGTGAADDSGLPNDRFFAVRPEGSVSTLKIQRTERGDSAVYLCASSLGGSDSGANVLTFGAGSRLTVL.

The V gene is TRBV30, the J gene TRBJ2-7; perhaps D is TRBD1 or TRBD2 (5 bases each). Germline V gene lookup returns CDR1 GTSNPN and CDR2 SVGIG (reference sequence). The length of the CDR3 is 13 residues. Deletions cut 5 bases from V and 2 bases from J, with 13 bases between. The CDR3 here is CAWGLGDPYEQYF. As DNA, the CDR3 is TGTGCCTGGGGTCTCGGGGACCCCTACGAGCAGTACTTC.

The chain carries TRBV11-2 and TRBJ2-1, with 11 bases aligning to TRBD2. J gave up 8 bases and V 5 bases, and 8 bases lay outside the gene matches. This CDR3 region has 15 residues. Germline values: CDR1 SGHAT, CDR2 FQNNGV. For the CDR3, the DNA is TGTGCCAGCAGCCATTTCACTAGCGGGAGTTATGAGCAGTTCTTC. Its translation: CASSHFTSGSYEQFF. Using reference TRBV11-2 and TRBJ2-1 for the parts outside the CDR3, the full variable domain is EAGVAQSPRYKIIEKRQSVAFWCNPISGHATLYWYQQILGQGPKLLIQFQNNGVVDDSQLPKDRFSAERLKGVDSTLKIQPAKLEDSAVYLCASSHFTSGSYEQFFGPGTRLTVL.

This clone appeared a single time. The genes are TRBV7-9 and TRBJ2-7; 9 bases fit TRBD1. Per germline, CDR1 SEHNR and CDR2 FQNEAQ (reference sequence). The CDR3 is made up of 16 amino acids. With V trimmed by 1 base and J by 5 bases, 9 bases remained unmatched. Here the CDR3 DNA reads TGTGCCAGCAGCTTAGGTGAGCGGACAGGGGCGCACGAGCAGTACTTC. Residues: CASSLGERTGAHEQYF.

The chain links TRBV6-6 to TRBJ1-3; D unresolved. This CDR3 spans 12 amino acids. The V and J ends lost 11 bases and 2 bases respectively, with 10 bases between them. Germline V gives CDR1 MNHNY, CDR2 SVGAGI (reference sequence). CDR3 residues: CAVVTTGNTIYF. DNA of the CDR3: TGTGCCGTAGTAACTACTGGAAACACCATATATTTT.

The chain combines TRBV30 with TRBJ2-3; D could derive from TRBD1 or TRBD2 (5 bases each). The CDR3 covers 11 residues. V shed 1 base and J shed 11 bases, with 10 bases lying between them. Germline-derived CDR1 and CDR2 are GTSNPN and SVGIG (reference sequence). CDR3 region: CAWSGGSRQYF. The CDR3, as DNA: TGTGCCTGGAGTGGGGGGAGTAGGCAGTATTTT.

CDR3 loop: CASSLASTNEQFF. CDR3 DNA: TGTGCCAGCAGCCTGGCAAGCACCAATGAGCAGTTCTTC. The J gene is TRBJ2-1, the V gene TRBV7-8; D ambiguous. CDR1 and CDR2 from the germline V gene are SGHVS and FQNEAQ. CDR3 length equals 13 residues. V gave up 5 bases and J gave up 6 bases, with 11 bases separating them.

The rearrangement uses TRBV10-2 and TRBJ2-5; the match to TRBD2 covers 13 bases. The V and J ends lost 9 bases and 1 base, in that order; junction bases with no gene match: 5. The CDR3 length is 15 residues. Germline V lookup: CDR1 WSHSY, CDR2 SAAADI. CDR3 amino acids: CASGTSGTGQETQYF. The CDR3 DNA sequence: TGCGCCAGTGGGACTAGCGGGACGGGCCAAGAGACCCAGTACTTC.

The sample holds one count of this clone. V is TRBV19 and J is TRBJ1-5; 9 nucleotides line up with TRBD1. V dropped 11 bases and J dropped 2; count of bases not matched to a gene: 16. The CDR3 totals 17 residues. Germline V gives CDR1 LNHDA, CDR2 SQIVND (reference sequence). The CDR3 coding sequence is TGTGCCTCCCAGTCAGGGACAGGGATAGAGGGCAATCAGCCCCAGCATTTT. It yields the protein CASQSGTGIEGNQPQHF.

The chain links TRBV27 to TRBJ1-5; D unclear. The CDR3 runs 15 residues. The V gene's germline CDR1 is MNHEY and CDR2 SMNVEV (reference sequence). The V gene lost 8 bases and the J gene lost 0 bases, with 14 bases spanning the gap. The CDR3 loop is CASGAGPYSNQPQHF. CDR3 coding DNA: TGTGCCAGCGGCGCCGGGCCTTATAGCAATCAGCCCCAGCATTTT.

The rearrangement joins TRBV12-5 to TRBJ2-2; D possibly corresponds to TRBD1 (6 bases). This CDR3 region has 15 residues. The germline V gene encodes CDR1 LGHNT and CDR2 FRNRAP. The germline V and J ends were trimmed by 1 base and 2 bases, with 8 bases remaining between them. CDR3 sequence (DNA): TGTGCTAGTGGTTTGGAACAGGGAAACACCGGGGAGCTGTTTTTT. It is translated as CASGLEQGNTGELFF. Full variable domain (missing parts from reference TRBV12-5 and TRBJ2-2): DARVTQTPRHKVTEMGQEVTMRCQPILGHNTVFWYRQTMMQGLELLAYFRNRAPLDDSGMPKDRFSAEMPDATLATLKIQPSEPRDSAVYFCASGLEQGNTGELFFGEGSRLTVL.

This clone was detected once. The chain links TRBV27 to TRBJ2-5; no firm D call. Trimming took off 3 bases at V and 5 bases at J, with 13 bases between the two ends. Germline CDR1 MNHEY, CDR2 SMNVEV (reference sequence). This CDR3 contains 14 residues. CDR3 in amino acids: CASSLAGDGETQYF. The CDR3 DNA sequence: TGTGCCAGCAGTTTGGCCGGCGACGGGGAGACCCAGTACTTC.

The CDR3 DNA follows: TGTGCCAGCAGCTTGACCGGGACAGGGTATGGCTACACCTTC. Translation gives CASSLTGTGYGYTF. The gene calls are TRBV5-5 and TRBJ1-2; 9 bases are shared with TRBD1. V was clipped by 1 base and J by 5 bases; unmatched bases: 3. CDR1 and CDR2 from the germline V gene are SGHKS and YYEKEE (reference sequence). The length of the CDR3 is 14 residues.

This rearrangement joins TRBV16 to TRBJ2-1; D ambiguous. Germline V gene lookup returns CDR1 KGHSY and CDR2 FQNENV. The CDR3 sequence is 13 residues long. Trimming took 4 bases from V and 15 from J, leaving 19 bases between them. DNA of the CDR3: TGTGCCAGCAGCCCTCTGGGAACGGCATACATGTTCTTC. Amino acid sequence: CASSPLGTAYMFF. The entire variable domain, with the rest obtained from reference TRBV16 and TRBJ2-1, is as follows: GEEVAQTPKHLVRGEGQKAKLYCAPIKGHSYVFWYQQVLKNEFKFLISFQNENVFDETGMPKERFSAKCLPNSPCSLEIQATKLEDSAVYFCASSPLGTAYMFFGPGTRLTVL.

The chain combines TRBV18 with TRBJ2-7; a possible D gene is TRBD2 (5 bases). Per the germline V gene, CDR1 is KGHSH and CDR2 is LQKENI. V lost 0 bases, J lost 3 bases, and 6 bases lay in between. CDR3 length: 13 amino acids. The DNA for the CDR3 is TGTGCCAGCTCACCACCGAGCGGCTACGAGCAGTACTTC. This codes for CASSPPSGYEQYF.

The CDR3 nucleotides read TGTGCCAGCAGCGTAGGACTAGCGAACACCGGGGAGCTGTTTTTT. Protein sequence: CASSVGLANTGELFF. The chain combines TRBV9 with TRBJ2-2, with D perhaps matching TRBD2 (6 bases). The germline V gene has CDR1 SGDLS and CDR2 YYNGEE. Trimming cost V 0 bases and J 0 bases, with 6 bases left between them. The CDR3 runs 15 residues. The whole variable domain, remainder taken from reference TRBV9 and TRBJ2-2, is DSGVTQTPKHLITATGQRVTLRCSPRSGDLSVYWYQQSLDQGLQFLIQYYNGEERAKGNILERFSAQQFPDLHSELNLSSLELGDSALYFCASSVGLANTGELFFGEGSRLTVL.

The chain is built from TRBV24-1 and TRBJ1-1; TRBD1 is a possible D gene (6 bases). CDR3 length: 13 residues. Trimming took 7 bases from V and 3 from J, leaving 11 bases between them. Per germline, CDR1 KGHDR and CDR2 SFDVKD. The CDR3 DNA sequence: TGTGCCACCAGGGGGGACATCCACACTGAAGCTTTCTTT. Amino acid sequence: CATRGDIHTEAFF.

V usage is TRBV6-5 and J usage is TRBJ1-1; a weak D match, TRBD1 (5 bases). The CDR3 extends over 15 amino acids. V lost 6 bases to trimming and J lost 4 bases, with 18 bases between them. CDR1 is MNHEY, CDR2 SVGAGI, per germline. The DNA of the CDR3 is TGTGCCAGCAGGTTTCAAGGGGCGCGAGGCACTGAAGCTTTCTTT. This translates into CASRFQGARGTEAFF.

This clone was detected only a few times. The rearrangement uses TRBV30 and TRBJ1-1; no reliable D call. The length of the CDR3 is 12 residues. V lost 0 bases and J 3 bases, leaving 5 bases between the germline ends. Germline loops: CDR1 GTSNPN, CDR2 SVGIG (reference sequence). This chain's CDR3 is CAWSVPDTEAFF. In DNA form, the CDR3 reads TGTGCCTGGAGTGTACCGGACACTGAAGCTTTCTTT.

V is TRBV7-2 and J is TRBJ1-1, with TRBD1 as a possible D gene (5 bases). Trimming removed 5 bases at V and 4 bases at J, with 20 bases between. CDR3 size: 16 residues. Germline assignment: CDR1 SGHTA and CDR2 FQGNSA. The CDR3 nucleotides are TGTGCCAGCAGCCCTCAGGGAAGTGGGGGGGGCACTGAAGCTTTCTTT. It translates to CASSPQGSGGGTEAFF.

The gene calls are TRBV29-1 and TRBJ1-2; TRBD1 matches at 7 bases. The germline gives CDR1 SQVTM, CDR2 ANQGSEA. This CDR3 is built from 13 residues. Trimming removed 4 bases from V and 4 bases from J; junction bases left unmatched: 6. CDR3 DNA sequence: TGCAGCGTTGCCCCTGACAGGGTCTATGGCTACACCTTC. Its translation: CSVAPDRVYGYTF.